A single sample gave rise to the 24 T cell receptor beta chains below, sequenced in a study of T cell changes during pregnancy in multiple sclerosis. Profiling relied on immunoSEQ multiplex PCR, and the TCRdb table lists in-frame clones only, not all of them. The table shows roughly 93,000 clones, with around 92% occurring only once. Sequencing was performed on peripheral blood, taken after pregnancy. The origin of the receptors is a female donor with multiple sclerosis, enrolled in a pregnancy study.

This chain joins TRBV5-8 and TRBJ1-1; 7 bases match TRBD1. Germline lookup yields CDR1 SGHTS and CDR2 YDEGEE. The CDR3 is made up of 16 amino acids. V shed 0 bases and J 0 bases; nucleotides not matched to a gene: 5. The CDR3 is CASSLGTGGLNTEAFF. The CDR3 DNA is TGTGCCAGCAGCTTGGGGACAGGAGGTCTGAACACTGAAGCTTTCTTT.

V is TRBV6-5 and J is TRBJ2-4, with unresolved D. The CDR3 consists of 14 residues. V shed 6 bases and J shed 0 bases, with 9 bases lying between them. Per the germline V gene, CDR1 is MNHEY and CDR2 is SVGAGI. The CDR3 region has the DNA TGTGCCAGCAGGAGAGGTCTAGCCAAAAACATTCAGTACTTC. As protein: CASRRGLAKNIQYF.

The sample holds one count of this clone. The CDR3 region has the DNA TGTGCCAGCAGCTTCGGGACTTCGAACACTGAAGCTTTCTTT. It yields the protein CASSFGTSNTEAFF. The chain has TRBV11-1 and TRBJ1-1; tentative D call: TRBD1 (5 bases). Trimming left V 3 bases short and J 1 base short, with 9 bases between. The germline V gene encodes CDR1 SGHAT and CDR2 FQDESV (reference sequence). The CDR3 contains 14 residues.

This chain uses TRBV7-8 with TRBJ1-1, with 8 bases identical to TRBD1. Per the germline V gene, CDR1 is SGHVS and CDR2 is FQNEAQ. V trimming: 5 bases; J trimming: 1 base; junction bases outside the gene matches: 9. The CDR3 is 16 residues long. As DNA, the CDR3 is TGTGCCAGCAGCCTACTTCTGGACAGGGAGAACACTGAAGCTTTCTTT. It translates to CASSLLLDRENTEAFF. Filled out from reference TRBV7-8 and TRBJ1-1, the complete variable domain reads GAGVSQSPRYKVAKRGQDVALRCDPISGHVSLFWYQQALGQGPEFLTYFQNEAQLDKSGLPSDRFFAERPEGSVSTLKIQRTQQEDSAVYLCASSLLLDRENTEAFFGQGTRLTVV.

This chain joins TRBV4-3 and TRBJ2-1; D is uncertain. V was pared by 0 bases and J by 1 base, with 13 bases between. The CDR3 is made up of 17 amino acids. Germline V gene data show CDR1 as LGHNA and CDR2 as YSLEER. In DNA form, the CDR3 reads TGCGCCAGCAGCCAAGATAGTGGCGGTGGGTCCTACAATGAGCAGTTCTTC. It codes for CASSQDSGGGSYNEQFF.

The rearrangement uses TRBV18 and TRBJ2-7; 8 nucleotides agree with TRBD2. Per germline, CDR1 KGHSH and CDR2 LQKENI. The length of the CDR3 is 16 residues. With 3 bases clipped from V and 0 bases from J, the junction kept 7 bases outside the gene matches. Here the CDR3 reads CASSPQAGDLSYEQYF. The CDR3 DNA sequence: TGTGCCAGCTCACCGCAAGCGGGAGACCTCTCCTACGAGCAGTACTTC.

The CDR3 sequence is CASSLVAGEVYEQYF. The CDR3 DNA reads TGCGCCAGCAGCTTGGTTGCGGGGGAGGTCTACGAGCAGTACTTC. The chain links TRBV5-1 to TRBJ2-7, with 7 bases identical to TRBD2. The junction had 6 bases not matched to a gene; V was cut back by 0 bases and J by 3 bases. The CDR3 spans 15 residues. Germline CDR1 SGHRS, CDR2 YFSETQ.

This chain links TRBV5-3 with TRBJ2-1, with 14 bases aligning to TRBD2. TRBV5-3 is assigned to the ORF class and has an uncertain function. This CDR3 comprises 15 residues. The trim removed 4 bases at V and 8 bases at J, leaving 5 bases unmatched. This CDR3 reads CARSQGLAGGHEQFF. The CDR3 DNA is TGTGCCAGAAGCCAAGGACTAGCGGGGGGTCATGAGCAGTTCTTC.

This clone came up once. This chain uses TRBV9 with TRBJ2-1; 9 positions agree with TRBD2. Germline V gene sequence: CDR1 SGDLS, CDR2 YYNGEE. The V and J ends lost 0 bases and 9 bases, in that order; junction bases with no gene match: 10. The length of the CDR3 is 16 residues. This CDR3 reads CASSVGSVAGVFEQFF. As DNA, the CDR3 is TGTGCCAGCAGCGTAGGGAGTGTAGCGGGAGTCTTTGAGCAGTTCTTC.

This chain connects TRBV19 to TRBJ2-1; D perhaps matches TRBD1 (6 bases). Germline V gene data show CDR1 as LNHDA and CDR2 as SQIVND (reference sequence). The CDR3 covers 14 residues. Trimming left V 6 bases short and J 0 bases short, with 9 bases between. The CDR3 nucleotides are TGTGCCAGTAGGGGACAATACTCCTACAATGAGCAGTTCTTC. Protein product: CASRGQYSYNEQFF.

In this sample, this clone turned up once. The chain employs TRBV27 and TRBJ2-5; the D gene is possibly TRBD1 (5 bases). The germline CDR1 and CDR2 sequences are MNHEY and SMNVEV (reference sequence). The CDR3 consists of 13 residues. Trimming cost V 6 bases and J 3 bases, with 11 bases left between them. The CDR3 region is CASRWTIEETQYF. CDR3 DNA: TGTGCCAGCAGATGGACAATCGAAGAGACCCAGTACTTC.

The CDR3, as DNA: TGTGCCAGCAGCGTAGTGGGTGGAAGGACAGGGCCCAATGAGCAGTTCTTC. It encodes CASSVVGGRTGPNEQFF. This chain connects TRBV9 to TRBJ2-1, with TRBD1 matching over 8 bases. Germline V gives CDR1 SGDLS, CDR2 YYNGEE. V trimming: 0 bases; J trimming: 6 bases; junction bases outside the gene matches: 11. CDR3 length: 17 amino acids.

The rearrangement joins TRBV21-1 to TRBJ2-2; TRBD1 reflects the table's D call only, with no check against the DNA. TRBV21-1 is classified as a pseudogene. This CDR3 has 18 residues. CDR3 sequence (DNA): TGTGCCAGCAACCCAAGGGACAGGGGGCGAAGGGACACCGGGGAGCTGTTTTTT. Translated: CASNPRDRGRRDTGELFF.

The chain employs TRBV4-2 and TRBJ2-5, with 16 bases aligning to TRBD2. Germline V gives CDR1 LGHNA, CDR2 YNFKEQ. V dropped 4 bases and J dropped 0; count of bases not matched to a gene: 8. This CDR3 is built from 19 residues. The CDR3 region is CASSLTGTSGGGYQETQYF. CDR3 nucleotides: TGTGCCAGCAGCCTCACCGGGACTAGCGGGGGGGGGTACCAAGAGACCCAGTACTTC.

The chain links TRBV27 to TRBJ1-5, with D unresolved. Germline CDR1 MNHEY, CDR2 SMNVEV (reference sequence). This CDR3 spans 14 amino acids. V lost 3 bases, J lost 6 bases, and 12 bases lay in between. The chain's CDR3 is CASSFRGYGQPQHF. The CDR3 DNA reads TGTGCCAGCAGTTTTCGGGGATACGGTCAGCCCCAGCATTTT.

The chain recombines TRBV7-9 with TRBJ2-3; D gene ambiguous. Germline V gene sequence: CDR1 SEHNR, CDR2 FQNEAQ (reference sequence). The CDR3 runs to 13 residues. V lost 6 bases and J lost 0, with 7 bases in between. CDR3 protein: CASRLQSTDTQYF. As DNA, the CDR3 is TGTGCCAGCAGATTGCAGAGCACAGATACGCAGTATTTT.

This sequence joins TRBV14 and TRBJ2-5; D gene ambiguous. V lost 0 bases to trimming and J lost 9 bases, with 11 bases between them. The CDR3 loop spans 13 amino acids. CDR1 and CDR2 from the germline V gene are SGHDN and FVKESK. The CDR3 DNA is TGTGCCAGCAGCCAAGAACAATCCTTGTCCCAGTACTTC. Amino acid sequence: CASSQEQSLSQYF.

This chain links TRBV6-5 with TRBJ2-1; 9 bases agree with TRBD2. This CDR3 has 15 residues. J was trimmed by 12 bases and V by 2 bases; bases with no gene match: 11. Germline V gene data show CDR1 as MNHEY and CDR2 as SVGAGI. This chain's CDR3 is CASSYRASGVWAQFF. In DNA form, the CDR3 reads TGTGCCAGCAGTTACAGGGCTAGCGGGGTCTGGGCGCAGTTCTTC.

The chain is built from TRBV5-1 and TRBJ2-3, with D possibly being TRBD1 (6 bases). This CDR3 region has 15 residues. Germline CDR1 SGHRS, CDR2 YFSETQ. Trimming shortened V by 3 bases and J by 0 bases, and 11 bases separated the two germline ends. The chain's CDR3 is CASSSGQLSTDTQYF. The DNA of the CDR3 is TGCGCCAGCAGCTCTGGACAGCTTAGCACAGATACGCAGTATTTT. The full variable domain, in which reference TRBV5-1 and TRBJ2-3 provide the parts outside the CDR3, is KAGVTQTPRYLIKTRGQQVTLSCSPISGHRSVSWYQQTPGQGLQFLFEYFSETQRNKGNFPGRFSGRQFSNSRSEMNVSTLELGDSALYLCASSSGQLSTDTQYFGPGTRLTVL.

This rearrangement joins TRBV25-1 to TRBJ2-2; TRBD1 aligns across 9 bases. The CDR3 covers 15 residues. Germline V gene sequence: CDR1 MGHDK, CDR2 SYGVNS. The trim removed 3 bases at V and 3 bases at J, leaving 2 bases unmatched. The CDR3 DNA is TGTGCCAGCAGTGACGGACAGGGGTACACCGGGGAGCTGTTTTTT. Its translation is CASSDGQGYTGELFF.

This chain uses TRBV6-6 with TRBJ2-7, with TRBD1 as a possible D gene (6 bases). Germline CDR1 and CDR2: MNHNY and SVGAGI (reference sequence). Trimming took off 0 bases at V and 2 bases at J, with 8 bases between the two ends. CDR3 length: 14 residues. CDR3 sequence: CASSYSDSTYEQYF. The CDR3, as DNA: TGTGCCAGCAGTTACTCGGACAGTACCTACGAGCAGTACTTC.

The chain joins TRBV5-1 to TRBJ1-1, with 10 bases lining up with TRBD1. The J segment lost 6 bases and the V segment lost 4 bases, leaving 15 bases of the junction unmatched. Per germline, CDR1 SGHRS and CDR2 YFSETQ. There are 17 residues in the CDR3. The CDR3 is CASSPRGTGAPGSEAFF. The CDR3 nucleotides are TGCGCCAGCAGCCCGAGGGGGACAGGGGCTCCGGGTTCTGAAGCTTTCTTT.

CDR3 sequence: CASSIGGPNTEAFF. The CDR3 nucleotides are TGTGCCAGTAGTATCGGGGGACCTAACACTGAAGCTTTCTTT. This chain joins TRBV19 and TRBJ1-1; D perhaps matches TRBD1 (5 bases). Looked up from germline, CDR1 is LNHDA and CDR2 is SQIVND (reference sequence). Trimming removed 3 bases from V and 2 bases from J, with 10 bases in between. The CDR3 sequence is 14 residues long.

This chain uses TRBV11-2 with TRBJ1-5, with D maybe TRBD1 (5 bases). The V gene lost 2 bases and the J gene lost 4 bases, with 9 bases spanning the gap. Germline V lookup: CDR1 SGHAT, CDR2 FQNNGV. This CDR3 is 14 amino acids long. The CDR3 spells CASSLSGINQPQHF. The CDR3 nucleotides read TGTGCCAGCAGCTTATCAGGGATAAATCAGCCCCAGCATTTT.